The 31 T cell receptor beta chains presented below share a single source sample, sequenced in a study of blood T cell repertoires in COVID-19. Some clones are missing from TCRdb's copy, which holds only in-frame ones; the method was immunoSEQ multiplex PCR. The data hold 200,000 or so clones, with about nine tenths observed a single time. Sequencing was carried out using peripheral blood. The source of these receptors is a woman aged 55-75 years with acute or convalescent COVID-19.

The J gene is TRBJ1-3, the V gene TRBV14; the D is unclear. This CDR3 is built from 14 residues. Germline lookup yields CDR1 SGHDN and CDR2 FVKESK. V lost 0 bases and J 4 bases, leaving 7 bases between the germline ends. The CDR3 sequence is CASSQEIGGNTIYF. The CDR3 region has the DNA TGTGCCAGCAGCCAAGAAATCGGGGGAAACACCATATATTTT. Based on the CDR3 plus reference TRBV14 and TRBJ1-3, the full variable domain is EAGVTQFPSHSVIEKGQTVTLRCDPISGHDNLYWYRRVMGKEIKFLLHFVKESKQDESGMPNNRFLAERTGGTYSTLKVQPAELEDSGVYFCASSQEIGGNTIYFGEGSWLTVV.

The chain is built from TRBV7-7 and TRBJ2-3; 9 positions match TRBD1. CDR3 length equals 17 residues. V was clipped by 5 bases and J by 7 bases; unmatched bases: 16. Germline V CDR1 and CDR2: SSHAT, FNYEAQ (reference sequence). The DNA for the CDR3 is TGTGCCAGCAGCCACTCCCCCGGGACAGGGTTTACGAATACGCAGTATTTT. It yields the protein CASSHSPGTGFTNTQYF.

This clone was detected only a few times. In DNA form, the CDR3 reads TGCGCCAGCAGCAGGGACAGGGGAGATGCCGGGGAGCTGTTTTTT. Amino acid sequence: CASSRDRGDAGELFF. The chain uses TRBV5-1 and TRBJ2-2, with 10 bases aligning to TRBD1. Trimming took 4 bases from V and 6 from J; bases not matched to a gene: 6. CDR1 SGHRS and CDR2 YFSETQ come from the germline V gene. The CDR3 is made up of 15 amino acids.

The gene calls are TRBV6-5 and TRBJ2-7; TRBD2 is a possible D gene (5 bases). The CDR3 is made up of 13 amino acids. CDR1 and CDR2 (germline): MNHEY, SVGAGI. Trimming left V 8 bases short and J 7 bases short, with 18 bases between. The CDR3 DNA sequence: TGTGCCAGCCCTGCCGGTAGGAGGTCGGAGCAGTACTTC. Protein product: CASPAGRRSEQYF.

The genes are TRBV5-1 and TRBJ1-5, with 8 bases fitting TRBD1. This CDR3 is 16 amino acids long. Germline V lookup: CDR1 SGHRS, CDR2 YFSETQ. The V gene end was trimmed by 0 bases and the J gene end by 6 bases; junction bases not matched to a gene: 8. This chain's CDR3 is CASSLGTPGGPQPQHF. As DNA, the CDR3 is TGCGCCAGCAGCTTGGGCACCCCAGGGGGCCCTCAGCCCCAGCATTTT.

The sample holds a few counts of this clone. CDR3: CAWTRGGTGNYEQYF. The CDR3 region has the DNA TGTGCCTGGACCAGGGGGGGGACAGGGAACTACGAGCAGTACTTC. The chain employs TRBV30 and TRBJ2-7; TRBD1 aligns across 9 bases. Losses at the gene ends were 4 bases for V and 3 bases for J; bases not matched to a gene: 10. Germline CDR1 is GTSNPN and CDR2 is SVGIG (reference sequence). The CDR3 is made up of 15 amino acids. Filled out from reference TRBV30 and TRBJ2-7, the complete variable domain reads SQTIHQWPATLVQPVGSPLSLECTVEGTSNPNLYWYRQAAGRGLQLLFYSVGIGQISSEVPQNLSASRPQDRQFILSSKKLLLSDSGFYLCAWTRGGTGNYEQYFGPGTRLTVT.

This clone turned up a few times. The rearrangement joins TRBV19 to TRBJ2-2; TRBD2 aligns across 11 bases. Germline CDR1 LNHDA, CDR2 SQIVND (reference sequence). This CDR3 region has 14 residues. Germline trimming cut 3 bases from V and 9 bases from J; bases unmatched to any gene: 3. The CDR3 loop is CASSMLAGGRELFF. CDR3 nucleotide sequence: TGTGCCAGTAGTATGCTAGCGGGAGGACGGGAGCTGTTTTTT.

This clone has just one count. This chain uses TRBV11-2 with TRBJ2-3; TRBD2 matches at 10 bases. There are 17 residues in the CDR3. Germline loops: CDR1 SGHAT, CDR2 FQNNGV. J was trimmed by 0 bases and V by 1 base; bases with no gene match: 4. The CDR3 spells CASSLGAGGPSTDTQYF. In nucleotides, the CDR3 is TGTGCCAGCAGCTTAGGAGCGGGAGGGCCTAGCACAGATACGCAGTATTTT.

The chain links TRBV10-3 to TRBJ2-6; the D gene is possibly TRBD1 (6 bases). This CDR3 contains 15 residues. CDR1 is ENHRY, CDR2 SYGVKD, per germline. V dropped 11 bases and J dropped 0 bases, with 14 bases sitting between them. In nucleotides, the CDR3 is TGTGCCTCCGGACAGTTAAACTCTGGGGCCAACGTCCTGACTTTC. Its protein product is CASGQLNSGANVLTF.

The count of this clone is one. The chain combines TRBV27 with TRBJ1-5, with 8 bases aligning to TRBD1. V trimming: 5 bases; J trimming: 6 bases; junction bases outside the gene matches: 6. The germline gives CDR1 MNHEY, CDR2 SMNVEV (reference sequence). The CDR3 is made up of 14 amino acids. For the CDR3, the DNA is TGTGCCAGCAGTACCGGGACAGGAGGTCAGCCCCAGCATTTT. Its protein is CASSTGTGGQPQHF.

V and J are TRBV6-6 and TRBJ1-2; a possible D gene is TRBD1 (6 bases). Germline CDR1 is MNHNY and CDR2 is SVGAGI (reference sequence). The CDR3 has 15 amino acids. Between the trimmed V and J ends, which lost 2 bases and 2 bases, there was a span of 12 bases. CDR3 sequence: CASSYIGQLNYGYTF. CDR3 DNA: TGTGCCAGCAGTTACATCGGACAGTTAAACTATGGCTACACCTTC.

This chain joins TRBV6-2 or TRBV6-3 and TRBJ1-5; D ambiguous. Trimming pared 2 bases from V and 11 bases from J, leaving 10 bases between. CDR1 MNHEY and CDR2 SVGEGT come from the germline V gene. The CDR3 covers 12 residues. The CDR3 region has the DNA TGTGCCAGCAGTTACCCGCCGGGTACCCAGCATTTT. Protein sequence: CASSYPPGTQHF.

The V and J genes are TRBV7-2 and TRBJ1-2, with TRBD1 matching 8 bases. CDR1 and CDR2 (germline): SGHTA, FQGNSA. Trimming at V came to 5 bases and at J to 7 bases, leaving 6 bases not matched to a gene. CDR3 length: 13 residues. The CDR3 region is CASSQGAVGGYTF. The DNA for the CDR3 is TGTGCCAGCAGCCAGGGGGCTGTCGGTGGCTACACCTTC. Filled out from reference TRBV7-2 and TRBJ1-2, the complete variable domain reads GAGVSQSPSNKVTEKGKDVELRCDPISGHTALYWYRQSLGQGLEFLIYFQGNSAPDKSGLPSDRFSAERTGGSVSTLTIQRTQQEDSAVYLCASSQGAVGGYTFGSGTRLTVV.

The chain links TRBV7-9 to TRBJ2-1; 11 nucleotides line up with TRBD2. This CDR3 contains 15 residues. Germline values: CDR1 SEHNR, CDR2 FQNEAQ (reference sequence). Trimming at V came to 7 bases and at J to 6 bases, leaving 8 bases not matched to a gene. CDR3 residues: CASTKTSGVRNEQFF. The CDR3 DNA follows: TGTGCCAGCACCAAGACTAGCGGGGTACGCAATGAGCAGTTCTTC.

The chain combines TRBV18 with TRBJ1-2, with D perhaps matching TRBD1 (5 bases). The CDR3 length is 16 residues. Germline assignment: CDR1 KGHSH and CDR2 LQKENI. Trimming cost V 3 bases and J 2 bases, with 16 bases left between them. CDR3 residues: CASSPLAGRTNYGYTF. Here the CDR3 DNA reads TGTGCCAGCTCACCTCTCGCCGGCCGGACAAACTATGGCTACACCTTC.

A few counts support this clone. The gene calls are TRBV30 and TRBJ2-5, with TRBD1 matching over 12 bases. The CDR3 covers 13 residues. Germline CDR1 GTSNPN, CDR2 SVGIG (reference sequence). After removal of 7 bases from V and 5 bases from J, the junction contained 5 bases not matched to a gene. This CDR3 reads CALGQGARETQYF. For the CDR3, the DNA is TGTGCCTTGGGACAGGGGGCTAGGGAGACCCAGTACTTC.

This chain links TRBV11-2 with TRBJ1-3; D is unresolved. Looked up from germline, CDR1 is SGHAT and CDR2 is FQNNGV. The CDR3 has 13 residues. Trimming removed 1 base from V and 4 bases from J, with 5 bases in between. The CDR3 DNA sequence: TGTGCCAGCAGCTTAGGTCTGGGAAACACCATATATTTT. Protein: CASSLGLGNTIYF.

This clone occurred once. CDR3 in amino acids: CASSQITGGSITDTQYF. In DNA, the CDR3 is TGTGCCAGCTCGCAGATTACAGGGGGATCCATCACAGATACGCAGTATTTT. The genes are TRBV18 and TRBJ2-3, with 8 bases lining up with TRBD1. The CDR3 consists of 17 residues. Germline CDR1 reads KGHSH; CDR2 reads LQKENI. V was pared by 6 bases and J by 2 bases, with 13 bases of the junction left unmatched.

The genes are TRBV6-2 or TRBV6-3 and TRBJ1-5; tentative D call: TRBD1 (6 bases). Trimming stripped 4 bases from V and 0 bases from J, with 19 bases between. The CDR3 spans 18 residues. In germline, CDR1 is MNHEY, CDR2 SVGEGT. CDR3: CASSSTLGQLYSNQPQHF. The CDR3 DNA follows: TGTGCCAGCAGTTCCACCCTCGGACAGTTATATAGCAATCAGCCCCAGCATTTT.

The chain employs TRBV30 and TRBJ2-5; D is possibly TRBD1 (6 bases). Germline CDR1 is GTSNPN and CDR2 is SVGIG (reference sequence). V gave up 2 bases and J gave up 2 bases, with 21 bases separating them. The CDR3 contains 17 residues. The CDR3: CAWSNPYLQGRQETQYF. The CDR3 DNA sequence: TGTGCCTGGAGTAACCCTTATTTACAGGGTAGGCAAGAGACCCAGTACTTC. Full variable domain (missing parts from reference TRBV30 and TRBJ2-5): SQTIHQWPATLVQPVGSPLSLECTVEGTSNPNLYWYRQAAGRGLQLLFYSVGIGQISSEVPQNLSASRPQDRQFILSSKKLLLSDSGFYLCAWSNPYLQGRQETQYFGPGTRLLVL.

The V gene is TRBV2, the J gene TRBJ1-3; D gene uncertain. Germline V gene sequence: CDR1 SNHLY, CDR2 FYNNEI. The CDR3 is 14 amino acids. The V gene lost 6 bases and the J gene lost 2 bases, with 11 bases spanning the gap. CDR3 sequence: CASSPTLTGNTIYF. CDR3 DNA sequence: TGTGCCAGCAGCCCGACTCTTACTGGAAACACCATATATTTT.

The chain uses TRBV27 and TRBJ2-7, with 8 bases matching TRBD2. CDR3 length: 14 residues. V shed 4 bases, J shed 3 bases, and the junction held 5 bases outside the gene matches. Germline CDR1 is MNHEY and CDR2 is SMNVEV (reference sequence). The CDR3 DNA reads as TGTGCCAGCAGTTGGGCGGGGGGAAACTACGAGCAGTACTTC. As protein: CASSWAGGNYEQYF.

The genes are TRBV29-1 and TRBJ2-3, with D possibly being TRBD2 (5 bases). The CDR3 runs 13 residues. The germline V gene has CDR1 SQVTM and CDR2 ANQGSEA. The ends were cut back, 7 bases at V and 0 bases at J, with 11 bases in the middle. The CDR3 loop is CSASGRSTDTQYF. The DNA of the CDR3 is TGCAGCGCCAGCGGAAGGAGCACAGATACGCAGTATTTT.

V is TRBV6-5 and J is TRBJ1-2; TRBD1 aligns across 7 bases. V dropped 6 bases and J dropped 11; count of bases not matched to a gene: 9. The CDR3 is 12 residues long. The V gene's germline CDR1 is MNHEY and CDR2 SVGAGI. The CDR3 sequence: CASRDDRVGYTF. In DNA form, the CDR3 reads TGTGCCAGCAGGGACGACAGGGTGGGTTACACCTTC.

J is TRBJ1-5 and V is TRBV19, with D maybe TRBD1 (6 bases). This CDR3 region has 15 residues. The germline CDR1 and CDR2 sequences are LNHDA and SQIVND (reference sequence). V lost 5 bases and J 4 bases, leaving 15 bases between the germline ends. The DNA for the CDR3 is TGTGCCAGTAGTTCGGTGACAGGCACAAATCAGCCCCAGCATTTT. It specifies CASSSVTGTNQPQHF.

As to this clone: Other DNA sequences of this sample code for an identical CDR3. J is TRBJ1-1 and V is TRBV2, with D maybe TRBD1 (5 bases). This CDR3 is 13 amino acids long. Trimming left V 4 bases short and J 3 bases short, with 9 bases between. CDR1 and CDR2 from the germline V gene are SNHLY and FYNNEI. This CDR3 is CASSVQGYTEAFF. For the CDR3, the DNA is TGTGCCAGCAGTGTGCAGGGATACACTGAAGCTTTCTTT.

V is TRBV28 and J is TRBJ2-7; 14 positions agree with TRBD2. CDR1 and CDR2 from the germline V gene are MDHEN and SYDVKM. The CDR3 has 17 residues. J gave up 4 bases and V 2 bases, and 7 bases lay outside the gene matches. CDR3 in DNA: TGTGCCAGCAGTTTACCCGCCGGGACTAGCGGGAGATACGAGCAGTACTTC. Its translation is CASSLPAGTSGRYEQYF.

With regard to this clone: Given the absence of the conserved phenylalanine or tryptophan at the CDR3 end, a read error is likely. The DNA is left out, because the CDR3 cannot be placed on it with certainty; the CDR3 is given as TCRdb lists it. V and J are TRBV21-1 and TRBJ2-7; the table gives TRBD2 as D, unverified against the DNA. TRBV21-1 is a pseudogene. The length of the CDR3 is 10 amino acids, counting both ends. CDR3 protein: CASSLRDFLS.

As for this clone: This CDR3 is also generated by other DNA sequences in the sample. The chain has TRBV20-1 and TRBJ2-7, with D unresolved. V dropped 3 bases and J dropped 4 bases, with 4 bases sitting between them. The CDR3 runs to 10 residues. Germline V gives CDR1 DFQATT, CDR2 SNEGSKA (reference sequence). CDR3 DNA sequence: TGCAGTGCTAGTCGGTACGAGCAGTACTTC. As protein: CSASRYEQYF.

This chain links TRBV3-1 (or the pseudogene TRBV3-2) with TRBJ2-3, with 10 bases lining up with TRBD1. The CDR3 consists of 15 residues. The V and J ends lost 3 bases and 1 base, in that order; junction bases with no gene match: 1. Per germline, CDR1 LGHDT and CDR2 YNNKEL (reference sequence). The CDR3, as DNA: TGTGCCAGCAGCCAGGGGACAGGGGGCACAGATACGCAGTATTTT. This encodes CASSQGTGGTDTQYF.

The V call is TRBV30, the J call TRBJ2-7; tentative D call: TRBD2 (5 bases). V was clipped by 4 bases and J by 6 bases, with 19 bases between them. The CDR3 is made up of 14 amino acids. Germline loops: CDR1 GTSNPN, CDR2 SVGIG (reference sequence). The CDR3, as DNA: TGTGCCTGGACGGCCTCGGGATTCTACGGCGAGCAGTACTTC. It is translated as CAWTASGFYGEQYF. Full variable domain (outside the CDR3, taken from reference TRBV30 and TRBJ2-7): SQTIHQWPATLVQPVGSPLSLECTVEGTSNPNLYWYRQAAGRGLQLLFYSVGIGQISSEVPQNLSASRPQDRQFILSSKKLLLSDSGFYLCAWTASGFYGEQYFGPGTRLTVT.